The T cell receptor beta chain described here comes from a study of Ad26.COV2.S vaccination and SARS-CoV-2 variants. Treatment defined: around 19 received Ad26.COV2.S at low or high dose, single or two shots; 5 received placebo; per-sample allocation not given. Specimen acquisition occurred on day 63 following the initial vaccine or placebo injection. The repertoire was sequenced with immunoSEQ multiplex PCR; TCRdb's copy has only in-frame clones and lacks some. The profile covers a few hundred thousand clones, with around 86% appearing a single time and approximately 3.6% taken by the ten largest. Germline CDR1 reads LNHDA; CDR2 reads SQIVND (reference sequence). This CDR3 spans 12 amino acids. The V end lost 4 bases, the J end lost 6 bases, and 7 bases lay between the germline ends.

The TCR was taken from a person between 18 and 65 years old who received the Ad26.COV2.S COVID-19 vaccine or a placebo. The material sequenced was peripheral blood, taken in a trial of Ad26.COV2.S vaccine versus placebo. The chain joins TRBV19 to TRBJ1-5; D gene ambiguous. The CDR3 region is CASSNIRQPQHF. The DNA of the CDR3 is TGTGCCAGTAGTAATATTCGTCAGCCCCAGCATTTT.